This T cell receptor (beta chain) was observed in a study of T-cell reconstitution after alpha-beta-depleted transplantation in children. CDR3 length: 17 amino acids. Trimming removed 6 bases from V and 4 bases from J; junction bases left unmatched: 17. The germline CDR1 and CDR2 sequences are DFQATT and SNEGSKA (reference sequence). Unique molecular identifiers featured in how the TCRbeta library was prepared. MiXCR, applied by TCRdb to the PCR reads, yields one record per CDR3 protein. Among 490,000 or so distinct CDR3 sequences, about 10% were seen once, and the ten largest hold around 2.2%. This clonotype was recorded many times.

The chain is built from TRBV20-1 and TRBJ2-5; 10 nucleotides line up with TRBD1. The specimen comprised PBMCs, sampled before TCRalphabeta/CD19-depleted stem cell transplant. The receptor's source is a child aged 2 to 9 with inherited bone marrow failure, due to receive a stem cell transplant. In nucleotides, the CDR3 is TGCAGTGCCGGATCTCAAGGTCCCGGGGACAGGGGAGAGACCCAGTACTTC. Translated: CSAGSQGPGDRGETQYF.